This TCR beta chain was profiled in a study of tumor-infiltrating lymphocytes in primary liver carcinoma. CDR1 MDHEN and CDR2 SYDVKM come from the germline V gene. The CDR3 spans 15 residues. J gave up 11 bases and V 3 bases, and 12 bases lay outside the gene matches. Co-extracted RNA and DNA came from 20-30 mg of unsorted bulk tissue. With a constant-region primer, TCR beta cDNA was made from around 520 ng of total RNA. Libraries for TCR beta were built through three nested multiplex PCR rounds, which together made up a slightly modified ARM-PCR procedure. The opening two PCR rounds, nine to eleven cycles each, paired TRBV1-TRBV30 forward primers with a C-beta reverse primer. TCRdb processed the multiplex PCR reads anew with MiXCR; each CDR3 protein has one entry. Of under 45,000 distinct CDR3 sequences detected, over 70% appear once; the ten largest clones hold 19%.

The sequence was obtained from a man in his forties with primary liver carcinoma and hepatitis B virus infection. Sequenced input: liver tumor tissue from sampling region 2. This sample's subset: tumor region T2, inferior pole. The V and J genes are TRBV28 and TRBJ2-3; 9 bases align to TRBD2. The CDR3 loop is CASSFQSGLALWQYF. The CDR3 DNA reads as TGTGCCAGCAGTTTTCAATCGGGACTAGCCCTATGGCAGTATTTT.